Listed below are T cell receptor beta chains from one sample, sequenced in a study of post-analysis software for immune sequencing data. TCRdb processed the PCR reads anew with MiXCR; each CDR3 protein has one entry. The table shows roughly 730,000 distinct CDR3 sequences, with 30% occurring only once. Sample: blood. These receptors originate from a girl aged 5-17 years with multiple sclerosis. Both conserved end residues are part of each CDR3. A D gene is named only where the DNA matches it firmly. Size values are once, few and many counts, or a class for expanded clones, and some rows have none.

>few|TRBJ2-3|TRBD1|TRBV6-1
TGTGCCAGCAGTTCCCTGGGACAGGGAACCACAAATACGCAGTATTTT
CASSSLGQGTTNTQYF
>NA|TRBJ2-1|NA|TRBV6-6
TGTGCCAGCAGTTACTCGGTCTCAGGCAGGAACAGTGAGCAGTTCTTC
CASSYSVSGRNSEQFF
>few|TRBJ1-2|TRBD1|TRBV7-6
TGTGCCAGCAGCCGAGGCGCAGGGGGGGATGGCTACACCTTC
CASSRGAGGDGYTF
>many|TRBJ2-4|NA|TRBV7-2
TGTGCCAGCAGCTTAAAGGCGGACGGCGATTTAGCCAAAAACATTCAGTACTTC
CASSLKADGDLAKNIQYF
>few|TRBJ2-6|NA|TRBV4-3
TGCGCCAGCAGCCAAGATCGTTCGAGCTCTGGGGCCAACGTCCTGACTTTC
CASSQDRSSSGANVLTF
>many|TRBJ2-6|NA|TRBV4-2
TGTGCCAGCAGCCAAGAATCGCCCAACGTCCTGACTTTC
CASSQESPNVLTF
>NA|TRBJ1-5|NA|TRBV29-1
TGCAGCGTTAGAACAGCCAATCAGCCCCAGCATTTT
CSVRTANQPQHF
>NA|TRBJ1-1|NA|TRBV3-1
TGTGCCAGCAGACTTACAGGGACGAACACTGAAGCTTTCTTT
CASRLTGTNTEAFF
>NA|TRBJ2-1|NA|TRBV5-8
TGTGCCAGCAACTTGGGTACAGGGCTATCCTACAATGAGCAGTTCTTC
CASNLGTGLSYNEQFF
>few|TRBJ2-1|NA|TRBV5-1
TGCGCCAGCAGCTTTGGGGATCCGGGACGAATATACAATGAGCAGTTCTTC
CASSFGDPGRIYNEQFF
>NA|TRBJ2-2|NA|TRBV12-3/TRBV12-4
TGTGCCAGCAGTTTAGAGGGGAGAGCCGGGGAGCTGTTTTTT
CASSLEGRAGELFF